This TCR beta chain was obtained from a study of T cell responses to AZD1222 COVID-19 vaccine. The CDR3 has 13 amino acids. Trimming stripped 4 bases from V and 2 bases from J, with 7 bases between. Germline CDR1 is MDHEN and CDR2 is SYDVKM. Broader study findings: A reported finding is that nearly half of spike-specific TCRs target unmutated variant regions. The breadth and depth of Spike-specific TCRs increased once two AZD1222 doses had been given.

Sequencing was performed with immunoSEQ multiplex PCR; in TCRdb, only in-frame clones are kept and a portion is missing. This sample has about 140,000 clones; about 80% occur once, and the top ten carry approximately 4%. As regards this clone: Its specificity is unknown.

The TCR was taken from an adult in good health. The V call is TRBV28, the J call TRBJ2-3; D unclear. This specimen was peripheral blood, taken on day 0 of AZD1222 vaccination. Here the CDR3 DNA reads TGTGCCAGCAGTTACATCCCCACAGATACGCAGTATTTT. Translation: CASSYIPTDTQYF.